This T cell receptor (beta chain) was documented in a study of CD8 T cells in ankylosing spondylitis. Study-wide results and limits: Some of the motif variants had earlier been found in reactive arthritis patients' fluid and blood. In ankylosing spondylitis patients, matched synovial fluid reportedly showed significant enrichment of disease-linked clones.

From the 5' RACE reads, TCRdb called clonotypes with MiXCR, one entry per CDR3 protein. The table includes some 130,000 distinct CDR3 sequences, around 7.9% detected once. This CDR3 contains 14 residues. The V gene lost 6 bases and the J gene lost 10 bases, with 21 bases spanning the gap. This clonotype has ten or more counts. Its target is not known. The sample consisted of blood, either unsorted or a sorted T cell fraction (not recorded which). V gene TRBV12-3 or TRBV12-4 combines with J gene TRBJ1-2, with D maybe TRBD1 (5 bases). The receptor was isolated from a female donor with ankylosing spondylitis or in good health (not recorded which). The CDR3 DNA sequence: TGTGCCAGCAGCCGCCGGGGGGGTCCGCTATCCTACACCTTC. This gives the protein CASSRRGGPLSYTF.